The 26 T cell receptor beta chains given below trace back to one sample, sequenced in a study of cytomegalovirus exposure and HLA in healthy donors. PCR primers comprised 60 Vbeta and 13 Jbeta primers. Profiling relied on immunoSEQ multiplex PCR, and the TCRdb table lists in-frame clones only, not all of them. Of about 78,000 clones listed, 80% are singletons. The sample taken for sequencing was PBMCs. The receptors originated from a man aged 45-65 years in good health and CMV-seropositive.

The chain joins TRBV2 to TRBJ2-7; D perhaps matches TRBD2 (5 bases). Germline V gives CDR1 SNHLY, CDR2 FYNNEI. V was trimmed by 8 bases and J by 7 bases, leaving 15 bases between them. This CDR3 has 12 residues. The CDR3 coding sequence is TGTGCCAGCCAATCCCCCTCGGGGGAGCAGTACTTC. This encodes CASQSPSGEQYF.

This clone was found once. This chain joins TRBV6-4 and TRBJ2-3, with TRBD1 identical over 7 bases. The V gene end was trimmed by 6 bases and the J gene end by 5 bases; junction bases not matched to a gene: 8. The CDR3 loop spans 14 amino acids. CDR1 MRHNA and CDR2 SNTAGT come from the germline V gene. CDR3 sequence (DNA): TGTGCCAGCAGCCGGGACAGAGTTGAAGATACGCAGTATTTT. This sequence encodes CASSRDRVEDTQYF.

The chain joins TRBV9 to TRBJ1-2; tentatively, D is TRBD1 (6 bases). The V gene lost 4 bases and the J gene lost 1 base, with 23 bases spanning the gap. Germline values: CDR1 SGDLS, CDR2 YYNGEE. CDR3 length: 18 residues. CDR3 in DNA: TGTGCCAGCAGCCCTAGTGGGGGGGCTCAATTGTATAACTATGGCTACACCTTC. This gives the protein CASSPSGGAQLYNYGYTF.

This rearrangement joins TRBV23-1 to TRBJ2-3; D call uncertain. TRBV23-1 is designated an ORF whose function remains uncertain. Between the trimmed V and J ends, which lost 4 bases and 3 bases, there was a span of 20 bases. This CDR3 is 17 amino acids long. The CDR3 DNA is TGCGCCAGCAGTCGAACCCCTCCTTTGCAGTTGACAGATACGCAGTATTTT. Translation gives CASSRTPPLQLTDTQYF.

V usage is TRBV5-1 and J usage is TRBJ1-1; D not resolved. This CDR3 is 13 amino acids long. The V gene lost 2 bases and the J gene lost 1 base, with 6 bases spanning the gap. CDR1 and CDR2 from the germline V gene are SGHRS and YFSETQ. The chain's CDR3 is CASSFAGNTEAFF. DNA for the CDR3: TGCGCCAGCAGCTTCGCAGGGAACACTGAAGCTTTCTTT.

The chain is built from TRBV5-1 and TRBJ2-1; 8 nucleotides match TRBD2. The CDR3 covers 17 residues. With 4 bases clipped from V and 1 base from J, the junction kept 10 bases outside the gene matches. CDR1 and CDR2 (germline): SGHRS, YFSETQ. CDR3 sequence (DNA): TGCGCCAGCAGCCTGACTAGCGCAACTAGTTCCTACAATGAGCAGTTCTTC. It encodes CASSLTSATSSYNEQFF.

As to this clone: Compared with germline, one end of the junction differs, possibly owing to a read error. CDR3 sequence reads: CASSLQNPSSGANGLTF. The CDR3 bases are TGCGCCAGCAGCTTGCAAAACCCGTCTTCTGGGGCCAACGGCCTGACTTTC. V is TRBV5-1 and J is TRBJ2-6, with D tentatively TRBD1 (5 bases). The CDR3 is made up of 17 amino acids. CDR1 SGHRS and CDR2 YFSETQ come from the germline V gene.

The chain has TRBV18 and TRBJ1-4, with D perhaps matching TRBD1 (6 bases). The germline V gene has CDR1 KGHSH and CDR2 LQKENI. There are 16 residues in the CDR3. V was trimmed by 5 bases and J by 7 bases, leaving 20 bases between them. CDR3 amino acids: CASSTMTGGSGEKLFF. DNA of the CDR3: TGTGCCAGCTCAACGATGACAGGCGGAAGCGGTGAAAAACTGTTTTTT.

The rearrangement joins TRBV19 to TRBJ2-1; the D gene is possibly TRBD2 (5 bases). V was cut by 4 bases and J by 0 bases, with 13 bases left in between. This CDR3 is 16 amino acids long. The germline V gene encodes CDR1 LNHDA and CDR2 SQIVND (reference sequence). CDR3: CASSTLAAGSYNEQFF. CDR3 sequence (DNA): TGTGCCAGTAGTACCCTAGCTGCCGGCTCCTACAATGAGCAGTTCTTC.

The chain carries TRBV6-1 and TRBJ2-7; 11 nucleotides match TRBD2. Germline V gene data show CDR1 as MNHNS and CDR2 as SASEGT. The CDR3 spans 14 residues. Unmatched junction bases numbered 3, after V lost 5 bases and J lost 3 bases. CDR3 nucleotides: TGTGCCAGCAGTAACGGACTAGCGGGCTACGAGCAGTACTTC. Its protein is CASSNGLAGYEQYF.

The gene calls are TRBV9 and TRBJ2-3; perhaps TRBD2 as D (5 bases). The CDR3 runs 15 residues. Germline-derived CDR1 and CDR2 are SGDLS and YYNGEE. Trimming took off 0 bases at V and 1 base at J, with 9 bases between the two ends. The CDR3 nucleotides read TGTGCCAGCAGCGTAGAAGGTAGCGGCACAGATACGCAGTATTTT. This codes for CASSVEGSGTDTQYF. Together with reference TRBV9 and TRBJ2-3, the CDR3 gives the full variable domain: DSGVTQTPKHLITATGQRVTLRCSPRSGDLSVYWYQQSLDQGLQFLIQYYNGEERAKGNILERFSAQQFPDLHSELNLSSLELGDSALYFCASSVEGSGTDTQYFGPGTRLTVL.

This clone was found a few times. The chain recombines TRBV2 with TRBJ1-2; 7 bases are shared with TRBD1. V lost 7 bases and J lost 8; bases outside the gene matches: 10. This CDR3 contains 13 residues. CDR1 SNHLY and CDR2 FYNNEI come from the germline V gene. The CDR3 is CASIMIDRAGYTF. Here the CDR3 DNA reads TGTGCCAGCATTATGATAGACAGGGCAGGCTACACCTTC.

V is TRBV9 and J is TRBJ1-5, with a possible D match to TRBD1 (6 bases). The CDR3 consists of 14 residues. V lost 0 bases and J 6 bases, leaving 10 bases between the germline ends. Germline loops: CDR1 SGDLS, CDR2 YYNGEE. CDR3 coding DNA: TGTGCCAGCAGCGTAGATCTGGGGGCTCAGCCCCAGCATTTT. This gives the protein CASSVDLGAQPQHF.

The rearrangement joins TRBV29-1 to TRBJ2-2; TRBD2 matches at 10 bases. The V gene end was trimmed by 5 bases and the J gene end by 2 bases; junction bases not matched to a gene: 5. Germline V lookup: CDR1 SQVTM, CDR2 ANQGSEA. There are 15 residues in the CDR3. CDR3 DNA: TGCAGCGTTCTCACTAGCGGGGTTAACACCGGGGAGCTGTTTTTT. Translation: CSVLTSGVNTGELFF.

V is TRBV5-5 and J is TRBJ2-2, with 10 bases identical to TRBD1. After removal of 4 bases from V and 3 bases from J, the junction contained 6 bases not matched to a gene. The CDR3 sequence is 16 residues long. Germline loops: CDR1 SGHKS, CDR2 YYEKEE (reference sequence). CDR3 region: CASSPSGTGDTGELFF. CDR3 nucleotide sequence: TGTGCCAGCAGCCCTAGTGGGACAGGGGACACCGGGGAGCTGTTTTTT.

This clone has only a few counts. This chain joins TRBV5-1 and TRBJ2-7; D gene ambiguous. V was cut by 0 bases and J by 3 bases, with 4 bases left in between. The germline gives CDR1 SGHRS, CDR2 YFSETQ. The CDR3 extends over 12 amino acids. The CDR3 here is CASSLVSYEQYF. CDR3 nucleotides: TGCGCCAGCAGCTTGGTCAGCTACGAGCAGTACTTC.

This chain links TRBV19 with TRBJ1-1; D remains ambiguous. The CDR3 covers 12 residues. Trimming shortened V by 4 bases and J by 2 bases, and 5 bases separated the two germline ends. From germline, CDR1 is LNHDA and CDR2 SQIVND (reference sequence). The CDR3 reads CASSSHNTEAFF. CDR3 DNA sequence: TGTGCCAGTAGTAGTCATAACACTGAAGCTTTCTTT.

The J gene is TRBJ2-7, the V gene TRBV4-2, with D uncertain. The ends were cut back, 0 bases at V and 2 bases at J, with 8 bases in the middle. The CDR3 loop spans 14 amino acids. Germline assignment: CDR1 LGHNA and CDR2 YNFKEQ. The chain's CDR3 is CASSQDGSTYEQYF. The DNA of the CDR3 is TGTGCCAGCAGCCAAGATGGCAGTACCTACGAGCAGTACTTC.

This rearrangement joins TRBV18 to TRBJ1-1; D ambiguous. The CDR3 has 14 residues. The germline CDR1 and CDR2 sequences are KGHSH and LQKENI. Deletions cut 2 bases from V and 4 bases from J, with 11 bases between. The CDR3: CASSPSGAGTEAFF. In DNA, the CDR3 is TGTGCCAGCTCACCAAGTGGTGCGGGCACTGAAGCTTTCTTT.

The rearrangement uses TRBV5-6 and TRBJ2-1, with 9 bases aligning to TRBD2. Germline V gene lookup returns CDR1 SGHDT and CDR2 YYEEEE. This CDR3 has 14 residues. J gave up 2 bases and V 7 bases, and 4 bases lay outside the gene matches. The CDR3 nucleotides are TGTGCCAGCCGCGAGCGGGGGGCCTACAATGAGCAGTTCTTC. The encoded protein is CASRERGAYNEQFF.

The V and J genes are TRBV18 and TRBJ2-1; 9 bases agree with TRBD2. This CDR3 spans 16 amino acids. V trimming: 4 bases; J trimming: 2 bases; junction bases outside the gene matches: 6. Looked up from germline, CDR1 is KGHSH and CDR2 is LQKENI. The CDR3 nucleotides read TGTGCCAGCTCACTTGCGACTAGCGGTACCTACAATGAGCAGTTCTTC. Encoded protein: CASSLATSGTYNEQFF.

The CDR3 here is CASSYRQLTYTDTQYF. For the CDR3, the DNA is TGTGCCAGCAGTTACAGACAGCTAACTTACACAGATACGCAGTATTTT. This sequence joins TRBV6-6 and TRBJ2-3, with D perhaps matching TRBD1 (5 bases). Trimming removed 2 bases from V and 2 bases from J, with 14 bases in between. The CDR3 runs 16 residues. The germline V gene has CDR1 MNHNY and CDR2 SVGAGI (reference sequence).

The genes are TRBV30 and TRBJ1-4; 9 bases align to TRBD1. The CDR3 is 12 amino acids. V lost 5 bases and J lost 5; bases outside the gene matches: 0. The germline V gene encodes CDR1 GTSNPN and CDR2 SVGIG (reference sequence). CDR3 DNA sequence: TGTGCCTGGGGACAGGGGAATGAAAAACTGTTTTTT. Its translation: CAWGQGNEKLFF.

This rearrangement joins TRBV5-8 to TRBJ2-3; a possible D gene is TRBD2 (5 bases). Germline lookup yields CDR1 SGHTS and CDR2 YDEGEE. The CDR3 is 16 residues long. Trimming cost V 3 bases and J 0 bases, with 14 bases left between them. The CDR3 coding sequence is TGTGCCAGCAGCTCTGCCGTAGCGACTAGCACAGATACGCAGTATTTT. Translated: CASSSAVATSTDTQYF.

This rearrangement joins TRBV7-2 to TRBJ1-5; D perhaps matches TRBD1 (5 bases). The V end was cut by 0 bases, the J end by 5 bases, with 14 bases between. This CDR3 has 16 amino acids. Germline V CDR1 and CDR2: SGHTA, FQGNSA. CDR3 in amino acids: CASSLASAIRDQPQHF. The CDR3 DNA reads TGTGCCAGCAGCTTAGCCTCCGCGATCAGGGATCAGCCCCAGCATTTT.

The rearrangement joins TRBV15 to TRBJ1-1, with TRBD1 as a possible D gene (6 bases). CDR1 LNHNV and CDR2 YYDKDF come from the germline V gene (reference sequence). The CDR3 runs to 13 residues. V was cut by 3 bases and J by 11 bases, with 16 bases left in between. This CDR3 reads CATSRNRQVGAFF. The CDR3 nucleotides are TGTGCCACCAGCAGGAATCGACAGGTTGGGGCTTTCTTT.